The entry that follows covers one TCR beta chain sequence. This clonotype was observed many times. This clone's antigen is unknown. There are no base qualities to consult, and no much larger clone falls within one base. The receptor library was made with multiplex PCR. Sequencing relied on an Illumina HiSeq 4000. CDR3 regions were amplified by Arm-PCR with iRepertoire HTBI primers to construct TCR beta libraries. Gel purification was performed on PCR products prior to sequencing. On the authors' methods: Across samples, roughly 60 TRBV and roughly 15 TRBJ segments were identified and used for gene usage analysis of CDR3 amino acid clonotypes. COPE and FqMerger were used to merge filtered high-quality paired reads into contigs. BLAST was used to align contigs to IMGT TRBV, TRBD and TRBJ reference genes, and CDR3 was defined according to IMGT. Any clonotype with a frequency above 0.1% was counted as a highly expanded clone. Repertoire diversity was measured by Shannon entropy, and V-J evenness by the Gini coefficient. A clonotype found in more than one individual was treated as public. In-frame beta chains were kept once TCRdb had trimmed the public reads at Q25 with fastp and called clones with MiXCR. Each CDR3 protein appears once, grouped with its most common genes and DNA. The V and J calls were determined by TCRdb, not by the authors. The sample table contains hundreds of thousands of distinct CDR3 sequences; only one count was recorded for about 16% of them. 15% to 20% of the sample is in the top ten clones.

These data originate in a study of regulatory T cells in long-lasting Graves disease (dated by TCRdb to the early 2020s). For context, the study as a whole: Newly diagnosed Graves' disease patients had taken antithyroid drugs for less than 3 months. Peripheral blood TCR sequencing and RNA sequencing compared persistent Graves' disease patients with newly diagnosed Graves' disease patients. The study took place in China and was registered as a clinical trial. A total of about 33 samples were covered by TCR sequencing, comprising around 13 persistent and 20 newly diagnosed Graves' disease patients.

The label giving this sample's time point can be read as: newly diagnosed GD, antithyroid drugs for less than 3 months. For both TCR sequencing and RNA sequencing, RNA was extracted from PBMCs in TRIzol. The diagnosis of Graves' disease followed American Thyroid Association guidelines. Patients for the study were recruited at an endocrinology department in Xi'an, China. Each patient gave approximately 9 milliliters of peripheral blood, collected in an EDTA anticoagulant tube. Ficoll Paque Plus density gradient separation was used to isolate PBMCs, and no additional T cell sorting was done. An Agilent 2100 Bioanalyzer and agarose gel were used to assess RNA quality, and a NanoDrop 2000 was used to measure RNA concentration. What the study reported, not specific to this receptor: The authors acknowledged the small sample size as a limitation that may reduce accuracy. More public clonotypes were shared among persistent patients (roughly 2,700) than among newly diagnosed patients (roughly 960). Sequencing and analysis were limited to the TCR beta chain. Persistent Graves' disease patients showed lower TCR Shannon entropy and fewer highly expanded clones than newly diagnosed patients, suggesting clonal expansion. Peripheral blood alone was examined, since thyroid tissue, which constituted the primary lesion, could not be accessed.

This same sample was also taken into another study, of T cells in Graves' hyperthyroidism and ophthalmopathy. As that second paper reports: Stable Graves' hyperthyroidism was defined as no progression to ophthalmopathy during 18 months of follow-up. Hyperthyroidism patients were newly diagnosed, had a disease duration of under 2 months, and were aged 18 to 65 years. Patients with uncontrolled infections, other autoimmune diseases, pregnancy or lactation were excluded. Diagnoses were based on clinical symptoms, serum thyroxine and TRAb, thyroid ultrasound and orbital computed tomography. A first-round RT-PCR of the TCR CDR3 used the HTBI primer set with the Qiagen OneStep RT-PCR kit. Blood samples also contained most of the expanded thyroid clonotypes (frequency above 0.001), which suggests that blood repertoires may reflect thyroid immune responses. A 13 V-J signature model separated ophthalmopathy from stable hyperthyroidism, with 87.88% sensitivity and roughly 81% specificity in cross-validation and 80%/75% in testing. In validation, progression to ophthalmopathy was predicted by the model with almost 71% sensitivity and 72.22% specificity, a median of around 6.5 months before onset. A discovery cohort of about a hundred patients, about 44 with Graves' ophthalmopathy and 55 to 60 with stable Graves' hyperthyroidism, was used to find distinguishing TCR V-J signatures. Prospective prediction of ophthalmopathy was tested in an independent validation cohort of 18 to 20 hyperthyroidism patients and some 17 patients who later progressed to ophthalmopathy. The 75 to 100 discovery patients were divided at random into training and test sets in a 7:3 ratio. The study also compared thyroid tissue and blood T-cell repertoires from about six Graves' hyperthyroidism patients. After sampling, hyperthyroidism patients received methimazole starting at 30 mg daily, and ophthalmopathy patients received high-dose intravenous methylprednisolone. Libraries were constructed in a second round of multiplex PCR, after which size selection and purification were performed. Libraries were sequenced paired-end with 100 bp reads on an Illumina HiSeq2000. SOAPnuke was used to process the raw data, with reads discarded if the reads contained adapters or uncalled bases, had a mean Phred below 15, or lacked an exact constant-primer or identifier match. High-quality paired reads were merged using COPE v1.2.5, and each unique nucleotide sequence was defined as a clonotype. MiTCR v1.1 was used to align clonotypes to the IMGT TRBV, TRBD and TRBJ reference segments. The analysis included only V-J combinations with a frequency above 0.0001, which together covered more than 98% of the repertoires. A TCS score was defined as the ratio of F50 (clonal expansion) to E x V (chaos), with BLOSUM62-based TCRdist applied between CDR3 peptides within each V-J. Welch's t-statistics and random forest reduced 500 to 650 V-J features to 10 to 15, which were used in a naive Bayes classifier (R e1071). Sample size was not statistically predetermined, and blinding of investigators to group allocation was not performed. TCR Vbeta CDR3 sequencing of roughly 140 peripheral blood samples (over 40 ophthalmopathy, 75 hyperthyroidism and some 17 progressor patients) is reported in the paper.

Material: peripheral blood mononuclear cells (PBMCs), obtained at new diagnosis, from a patient treated with antithyroid drugs. The TCR sequence derives from a woman between 25 and 40 years old with Graves disease. Donor details come from another sample of the same person, matched by shared clones.

The CDR3 region: CASSVGRMNTEAFF. The DNA sequence is TGTGCCAGCAGTGTTGGGAGAATGAACACTGAAGCTTTCTTT. The rearranged chain carries TRBV2 and TRBJ1-1; no D gene is confidently identified. CDR1 and CDR2, looked up from the germline V gene, are SNHLY and FYNNEI. V is cut by 4 bases and J by 0 bases, and the space between the germline ends is 9 bases. The CDR3 measures 14 amino acids from cysteine to phenylalanine. Just the 42-base CDR3 DNA is kept, in frame starting at base 1.